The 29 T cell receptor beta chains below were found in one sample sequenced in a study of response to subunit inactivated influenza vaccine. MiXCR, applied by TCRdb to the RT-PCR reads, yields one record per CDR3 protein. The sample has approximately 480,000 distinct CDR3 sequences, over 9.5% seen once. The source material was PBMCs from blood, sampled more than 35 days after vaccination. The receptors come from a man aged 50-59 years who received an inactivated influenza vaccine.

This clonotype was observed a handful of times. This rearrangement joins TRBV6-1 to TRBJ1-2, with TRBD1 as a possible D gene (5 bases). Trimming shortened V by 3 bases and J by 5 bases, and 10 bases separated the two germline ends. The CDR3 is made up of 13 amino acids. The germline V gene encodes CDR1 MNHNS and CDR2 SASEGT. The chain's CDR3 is CASSEKGWYGYTF. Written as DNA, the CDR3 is TGTGCCAGCAGTGAGAAGGGGTGGTATGGCTACACCTTC.

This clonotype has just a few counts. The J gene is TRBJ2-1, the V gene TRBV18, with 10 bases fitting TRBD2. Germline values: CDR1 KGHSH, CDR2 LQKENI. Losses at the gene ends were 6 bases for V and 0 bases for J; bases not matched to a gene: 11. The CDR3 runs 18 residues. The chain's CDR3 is CASSPIRSGGSSYNEQFF. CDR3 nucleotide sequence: TGTGCCAGCTCCCCTATTCGTAGCGGGGGGAGCTCCTACAATGAGCAGTTCTTC.

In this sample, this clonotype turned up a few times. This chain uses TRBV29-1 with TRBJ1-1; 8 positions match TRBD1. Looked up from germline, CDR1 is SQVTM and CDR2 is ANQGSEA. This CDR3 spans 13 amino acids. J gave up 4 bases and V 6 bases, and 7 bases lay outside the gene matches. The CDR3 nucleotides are TGCAGCGTGGACAGGGCCCTCGGCACTGAAGCTTTCTTT. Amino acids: CSVDRALGTEAFF.

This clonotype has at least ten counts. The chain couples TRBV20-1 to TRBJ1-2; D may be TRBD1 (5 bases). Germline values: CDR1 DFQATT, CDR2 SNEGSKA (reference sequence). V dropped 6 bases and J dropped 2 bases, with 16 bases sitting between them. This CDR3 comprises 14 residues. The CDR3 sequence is CSAGTDRSNYGYTF. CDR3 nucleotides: TGCAGTGCAGGGACCGACCGATCCAACTATGGCTACACCTTC.

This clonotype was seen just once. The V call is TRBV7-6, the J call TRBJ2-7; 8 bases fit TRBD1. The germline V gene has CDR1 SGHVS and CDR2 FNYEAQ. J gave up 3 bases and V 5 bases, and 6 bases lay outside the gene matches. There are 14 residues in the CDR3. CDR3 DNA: TGTGCCAGCAGCCCACCGGGACAGGACTACGAGCAGTACTTC. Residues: CASSPPGQDYEQYF.

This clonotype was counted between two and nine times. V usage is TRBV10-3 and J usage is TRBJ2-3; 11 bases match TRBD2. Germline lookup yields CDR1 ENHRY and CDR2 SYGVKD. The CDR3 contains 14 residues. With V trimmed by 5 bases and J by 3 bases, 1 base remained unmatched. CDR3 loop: CAISPSGRTDTQYF. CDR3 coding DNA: TGTGCCATCAGTCCTAGCGGGAGGACAGATACGCAGTATTTT.

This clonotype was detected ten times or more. CDR3 DNA sequence: TGTGCTAGTGGTTTGGTTGGCACCCTCACCGGGGAGCTGTTTTTT. Protein sequence: CASGLVGTLTGELFF. The V and J genes are TRBV12-5 and TRBJ2-2; D gene ambiguous. The CDR3 has 15 amino acids. The germline V gene encodes CDR1 LGHNT and CDR2 FRNRAP. V was cut by 0 bases and J by 4 bases, with 9 bases left in between.

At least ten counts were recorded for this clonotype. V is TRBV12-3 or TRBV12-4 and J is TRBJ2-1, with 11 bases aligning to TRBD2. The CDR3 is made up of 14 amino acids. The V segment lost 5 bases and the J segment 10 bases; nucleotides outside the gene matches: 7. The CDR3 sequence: CASSPTSGKLEQFF. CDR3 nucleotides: TGTGCCAGCAGTCCGACTAGCGGGAAATTGGAGCAGTTCTTC.

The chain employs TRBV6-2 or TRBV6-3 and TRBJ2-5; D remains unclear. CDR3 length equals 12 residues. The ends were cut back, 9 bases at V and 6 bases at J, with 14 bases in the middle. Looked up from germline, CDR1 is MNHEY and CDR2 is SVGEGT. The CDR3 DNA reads TGTGCCAGTACTGACTTGGGAAAGACCCAGTACTTC. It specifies CASTDLGKTQYF.

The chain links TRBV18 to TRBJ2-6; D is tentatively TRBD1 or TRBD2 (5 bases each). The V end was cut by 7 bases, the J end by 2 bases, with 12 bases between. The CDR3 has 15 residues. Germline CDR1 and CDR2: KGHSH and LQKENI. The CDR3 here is CASYPGGTGANVLTF. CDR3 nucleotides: TGTGCCAGCTACCCTGGGGGAACTGGGGCCAACGTCCTGACTTTC.

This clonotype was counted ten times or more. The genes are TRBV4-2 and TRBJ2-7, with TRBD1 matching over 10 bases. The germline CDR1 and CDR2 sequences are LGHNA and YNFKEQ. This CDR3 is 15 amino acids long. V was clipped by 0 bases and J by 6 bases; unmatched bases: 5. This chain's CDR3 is CASSQDSTGGLEQYF. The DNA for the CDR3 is TGTGCCAGCAGCCAAGATTCGACAGGGGGCCTCGAGCAGTACTTC.

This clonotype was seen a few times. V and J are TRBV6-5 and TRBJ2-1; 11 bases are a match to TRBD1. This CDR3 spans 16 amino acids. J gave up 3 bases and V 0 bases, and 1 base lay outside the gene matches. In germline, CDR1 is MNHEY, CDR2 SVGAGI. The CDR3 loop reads CASSYSGTGGYNEQFF. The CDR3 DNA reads TGTGCCAGCAGTTACTCCGGGACAGGGGGCTACAATGAGCAGTTCTTC.

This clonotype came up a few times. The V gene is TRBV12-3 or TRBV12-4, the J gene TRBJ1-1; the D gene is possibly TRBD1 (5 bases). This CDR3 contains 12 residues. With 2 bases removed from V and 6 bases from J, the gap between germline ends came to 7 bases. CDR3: CASSLRGSEAFF. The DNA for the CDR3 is TGTGCCAGCAGTTTACGGGGGTCTGAAGCTTTCTTT.

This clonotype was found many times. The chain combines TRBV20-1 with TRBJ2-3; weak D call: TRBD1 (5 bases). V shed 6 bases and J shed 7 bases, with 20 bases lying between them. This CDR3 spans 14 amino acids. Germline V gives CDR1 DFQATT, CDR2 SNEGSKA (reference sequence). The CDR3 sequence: CSARRGSSGYTQYF. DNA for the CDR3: TGCAGTGCCCGAAGGGGCTCCTCAGGGTATACGCAGTATTTT.

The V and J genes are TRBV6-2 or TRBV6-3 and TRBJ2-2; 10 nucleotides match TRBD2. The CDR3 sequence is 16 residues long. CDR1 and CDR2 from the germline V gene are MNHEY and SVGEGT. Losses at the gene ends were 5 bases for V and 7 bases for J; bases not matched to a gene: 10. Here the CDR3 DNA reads TGTGCCAGCAGTCGGACTAGCGGAGACCGGGACGGGGAGCTGTTTTTT. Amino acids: CASSRTSGDRDGELFF.

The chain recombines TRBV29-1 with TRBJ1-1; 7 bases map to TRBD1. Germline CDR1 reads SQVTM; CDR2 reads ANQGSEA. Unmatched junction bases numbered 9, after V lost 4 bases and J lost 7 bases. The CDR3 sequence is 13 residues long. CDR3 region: CSVVGDRASEAFF. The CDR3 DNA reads TGCAGCGTTGTGGGTGACAGGGCTAGTGAAGCTTTCTTT.

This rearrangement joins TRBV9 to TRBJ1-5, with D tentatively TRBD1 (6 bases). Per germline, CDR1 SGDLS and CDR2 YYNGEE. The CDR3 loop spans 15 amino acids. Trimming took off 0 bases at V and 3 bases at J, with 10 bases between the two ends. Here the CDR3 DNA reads TGTGCCAGCAGCGTAGATGGGGGGCCCAATCAGCCCCAGCATTTT. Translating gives CASSVDGGPNQPQHF.

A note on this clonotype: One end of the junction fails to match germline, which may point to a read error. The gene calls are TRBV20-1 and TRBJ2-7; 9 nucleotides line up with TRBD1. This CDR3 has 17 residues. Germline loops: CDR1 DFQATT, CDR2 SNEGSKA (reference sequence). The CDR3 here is CCARDPDRGTFFYEQYF. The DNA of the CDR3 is TGCTGTGCTAGAGATCCCGACAGGGGGACGTTTTTCTACGAGCAGTACTTC.

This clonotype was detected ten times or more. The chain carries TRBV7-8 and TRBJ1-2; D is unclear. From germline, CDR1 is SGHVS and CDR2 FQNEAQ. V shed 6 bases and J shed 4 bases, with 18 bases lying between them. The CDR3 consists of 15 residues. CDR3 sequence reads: CASSNPERGVYGYTF. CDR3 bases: TGTGCCAGCAGTAACCCGGAGAGAGGTGTCTATGGCTACACCTTC.

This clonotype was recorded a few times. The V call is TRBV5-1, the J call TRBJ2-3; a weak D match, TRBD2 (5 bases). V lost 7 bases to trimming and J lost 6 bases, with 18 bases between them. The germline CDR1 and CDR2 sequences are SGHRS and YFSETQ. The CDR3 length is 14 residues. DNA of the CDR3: TGCGCCAGCGGTAACACCGCCCGAGGGGATACGCAGTATTTT. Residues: CASGNTARGDTQYF. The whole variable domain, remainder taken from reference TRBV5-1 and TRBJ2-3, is KAGVTQTPRYLIKTRGQQVTLSCSPISGHRSVSWYQQTPGQGLQFLFEYFSETQRNKGNFPGRFSGRQFSNSRSEMNVSTLELGDSALYLCASGNTARGDTQYFGPGTRLTVL.

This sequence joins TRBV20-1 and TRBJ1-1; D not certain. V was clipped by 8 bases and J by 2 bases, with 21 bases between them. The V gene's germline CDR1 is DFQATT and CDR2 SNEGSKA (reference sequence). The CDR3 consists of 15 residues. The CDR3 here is CSTKGAVLGNTEAFF. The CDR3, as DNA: TGCAGTACAAAGGGTGCAGTATTAGGAAACACTGAAGCTTTCTTT.

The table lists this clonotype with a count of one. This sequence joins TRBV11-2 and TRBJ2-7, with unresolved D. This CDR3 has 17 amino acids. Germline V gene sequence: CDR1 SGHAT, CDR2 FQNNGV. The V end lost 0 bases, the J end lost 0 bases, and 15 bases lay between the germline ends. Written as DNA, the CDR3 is TGTGCCAGCAGCTTAGATCCCCAAGAATTTAGCTCCTACGAGCAGTACTTC. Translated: CASSLDPQEFSSYEQYF.

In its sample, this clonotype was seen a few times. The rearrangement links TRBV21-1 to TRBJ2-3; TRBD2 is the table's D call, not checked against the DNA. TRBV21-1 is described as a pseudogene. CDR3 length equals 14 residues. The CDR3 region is CASSRGGPGDTQYF. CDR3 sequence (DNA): TGTGCCAGCAGCAGGGGAGGGCCAGGGGATACGCAGTATTTT.

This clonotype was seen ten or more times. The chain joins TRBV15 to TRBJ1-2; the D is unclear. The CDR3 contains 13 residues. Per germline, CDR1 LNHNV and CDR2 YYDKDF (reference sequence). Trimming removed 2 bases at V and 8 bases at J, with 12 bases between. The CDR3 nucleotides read TGTGCCACCAGCAGACAAAATTACGGGGGCTACACCTTC. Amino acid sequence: CATSRQNYGGYTF.

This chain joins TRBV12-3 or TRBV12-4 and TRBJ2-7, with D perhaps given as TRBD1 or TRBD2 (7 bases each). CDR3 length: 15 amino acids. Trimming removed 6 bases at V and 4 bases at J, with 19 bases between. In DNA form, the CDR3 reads TGTGCCAGCAGGAGGAAGGGAGGGGGCCCTTACGAGCAGTACTTC. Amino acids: CASRRKGGGPYEQYF.

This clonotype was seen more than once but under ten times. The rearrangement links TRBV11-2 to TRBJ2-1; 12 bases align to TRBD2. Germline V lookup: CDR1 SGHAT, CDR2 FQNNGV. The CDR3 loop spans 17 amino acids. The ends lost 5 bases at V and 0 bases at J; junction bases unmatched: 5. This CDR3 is CASSPTSGRPSYNEQFF. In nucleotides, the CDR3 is TGTGCCAGCAGCCCGACTAGCGGGAGACCCTCCTACAATGAGCAGTTCTTC.

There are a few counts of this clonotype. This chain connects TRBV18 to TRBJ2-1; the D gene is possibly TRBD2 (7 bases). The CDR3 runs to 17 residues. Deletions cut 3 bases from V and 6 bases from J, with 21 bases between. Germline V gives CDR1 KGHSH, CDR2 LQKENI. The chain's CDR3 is CASSPRTRGATGNEQFF. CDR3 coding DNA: TGTGCCAGCTCACCGAGAACCCGGGGGGCTACCGGCAATGAGCAGTTCTTC.

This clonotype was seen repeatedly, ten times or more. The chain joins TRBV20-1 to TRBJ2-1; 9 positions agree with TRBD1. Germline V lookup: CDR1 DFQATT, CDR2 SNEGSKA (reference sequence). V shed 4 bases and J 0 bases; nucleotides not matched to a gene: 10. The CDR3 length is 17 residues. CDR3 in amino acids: CSATRDRASSSYNEQFF. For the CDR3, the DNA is TGCAGTGCTACCCGGGACAGGGCGTCGAGCTCCTACAATGAGCAGTTCTTC.

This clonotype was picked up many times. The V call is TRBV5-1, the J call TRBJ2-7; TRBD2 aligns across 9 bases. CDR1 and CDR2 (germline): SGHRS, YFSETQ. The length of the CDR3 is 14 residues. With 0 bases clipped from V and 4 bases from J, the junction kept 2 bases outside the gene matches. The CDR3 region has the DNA TGCGCCAGCAGCTTGGCTAGCGGGGATTACGAGCAGTACTTC. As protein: CASSLASGDYEQYF.